This TCR beta chain came from a study of blood T cell repertoires in COVID-19. About the study: Samples representing acute and convalescent COVID-19 were sourced from the United States, Italy and Spain. PBMCs, B-cell-depleted T cells, or T cells provided the cDNA or gDNA that made up the material.

The germline gives CDR1 SQVTM, CDR2 ANQGSEA. The CDR3 has 13 amino acids. With V trimmed by 7 bases and J by 8 bases, 10 bases remained unmatched. Original processing notes: How many nucleated cells were present was estimated from reference gene primer amplification. This table comes from immunoSEQ multiplex PCR, and its TCRdb copy is limited to in-frame clones, with some not included. V and J calls and clone size are those listed in that table; D and trimming were worked out from the DNA. This table has 100,000 to 150,000 clones, about 74% appearing once. The V call is TRBV29-1, the J call TRBJ2-1, with TRBD2 identical over 8 bases. Sequencing was performed on peripheral blood. The receptor was derived from a man between 60 and 70 years old with acute or convalescent COVID-19. The DNA of the CDR3 is TGCAGCGGGGGGACTAGTACCTTGGATGAGCAGTTCTTC. Translating gives CSGGTSTLDEQFF.